Each of the 23 T cell receptor beta chains below was sequenced from the same sample in a study of circulating CD8 cells and anti-PD-1 response in melanoma. TCR libraries were prepared from approximately 15 ng of total RNA with the QIAseq Immune Repertoire TCR panel. TCRdb reprocessed the reads with MiXCR, giving one entry per CDR3 protein. Of fewer than 600 distinct CDR3 sequences in the sample, around a tenth were seen once. From live CD3+CD8+TCRalphabeta+ cells, four PD-1 and/or TIGIT subsets were sorted. The input for sequencing was CD8+ T cells from PBMCs, taken at baseline or after one month of anti-PD-1 therapy (not recorded which). All receptors come from a human donor with melanoma.

This clonotype is labeled as medium-sized. The CDR3 DNA reads as TGTGCCATCAGTGGTTCTGGCCCGAACACTGAAGCTTTCTTT. Residues: CAISGSGPNTEAFF. The V and J genes are TRBV10-3 and TRBJ1-1; D not certain. V was clipped by 4 bases and J by 1 base, with 10 bases between them. Germline CDR1 ENHRY, CDR2 SYGVKD. The CDR3 contains 14 residues.

By frequency in the sample, this clonotype is medium-sized. The chain recombines TRBV19 with TRBJ1-1; D is uncertain. This CDR3 spans 13 amino acids. Trimming pared 2 bases from V and 5 bases from J, leaving 9 bases between. The germline gives CDR1 LNHDA, CDR2 SQIVND (reference sequence). CDR3 in amino acids: CASSITWWTEAFF. CDR3 DNA: TGTGCCAGTAGTATAACCTGGTGGACTGAAGCTTTCTTT.

Judged by abundance, this clonotype is large. This chain links TRBV27 with TRBJ2-5; weak D call: TRBD2 (6 bases). V gave up 2 bases and J gave up 6 bases, with 10 bases separating them. CDR1 and CDR2 from the germline V gene are MNHEY and SMNVEV (reference sequence). This CDR3 spans 13 amino acids. Here the CDR3 DNA reads TGTGCCAGCAGTTTAGGGGGAGGAAAGACCCAGTACTTC. As protein: CASSLGGGKTQYF.

By proportion, this clonotype is medium-sized (0.01 to 0.1%). V is TRBV29-1 and J is TRBJ2-3; tentative D call: TRBD1 (6 bases). V was clipped by 4 bases and J by 2 bases, with 13 bases between them. The CDR3 sequence is 14 residues long. Germline V CDR1 and CDR2: SQVTM, ANQGSEA. CDR3 nucleotide sequence: TGCAGCGTTGTCCGAGTGGGGGCCACAGATACGCAGTATTTT. This codes for CSVVRVGATDTQYF.

This clonotype qualifies as medium-sized (0.01 to 0.1%). The gene calls are TRBV30 and TRBJ2-7; 10 bases align to TRBD2. Unmatched junction bases numbered 6, after V lost 0 bases and J lost 4 bases. Germline V CDR1 and CDR2: GTSNPN, SVGIG (reference sequence). CDR3 size: 15 residues. For the CDR3, the DNA is TGTGCCTGGAGTGTACCCGCTAGCGGGGGTTACGAGCAGTACTTC. This sequence encodes CAWSVPASGGYEQYF.

By share, this clonotype ranks as large (0.1 to 1%). V is TRBV6-1 and J is TRBJ2-3, with TRBD2 identical over 13 bases. CDR1 MNHNS and CDR2 SASEGT come from the germline V gene. The CDR3 loop spans 17 amino acids. The V gene end was trimmed by 6 bases and the J gene end by 8 bases; junction bases not matched to a gene: 14. As DNA, the CDR3 is TGTGCCAGCAGCTCCCCGGGACTAGCGGGGCCCCTCGGTACGCAGTATTTT. Its translation is CASSSPGLAGPLGTQYF.

As for this clonotype: A clone one base away is much larger, so this may be a read error. The J gene is TRBJ2-3, the V gene TRBV2; D perhaps matches TRBD1 (6 bases). From germline, CDR1 is SNHLY and CDR2 FYNNEI. CDR3 size: 13 residues. The CDR3 sequence: CASSWGPPDTKYF. CDR3 bases: TGTGCCAGCAGTTGGGGGCCCCCAGATACGAAGTATTTT.

This clonotype is judged medium-sized (0.01 to 0.1%). The chain uses TRBV9 and TRBJ2-2; maybe TRBD1 (7 bases). Germline V CDR1 and CDR2: SGDLS, YYNGEE. The germline V and J ends were trimmed by 0 bases and 4 bases, with 13 bases remaining between them. This CDR3 spans 16 amino acids. In DNA form, the CDR3 reads TGTGCCAGCAGCGTAGCGCACAGGGGAGGCACCGGGGAGCTGTTTTTT. It yields the protein CASSVAHRGGTGELFF.

Points on this clonotype: A much larger clone lies one base from this, so it may be a read error. This chain links TRBV19 with TRBJ1-1, with D unresolved. The CDR3 has 13 amino acids. Per germline, CDR1 LNHDA and CDR2 SQIVND (reference sequence). Trimming cost V 8 bases and J 2 bases, with 12 bases left between them. In nucleotides, the CDR3 is TGTGCCAGTCAGTTGGGGAGCAACACTGAAGCTTTCTTT. It translates to CASQLGSNTEAFF.

By share of the sample, this clonotype is medium-sized. For the CDR3, the DNA is TGTGCCAGCAGCCCCTCCAGCGGGGGGGCCTACAATGAGCAGTTCTTC. Protein: CASSPSSGGAYNEQFF. The rearrangement links TRBV7-9 to TRBJ2-1; TRBD2 matches at 10 bases. Germline CDR1 and CDR2: SEHNR and FQNEAQ (reference sequence). The CDR3 runs 16 residues. The trim removed 5 bases at V and 2 bases at J, leaving 6 bases unmatched. The full variable domain, with the rest looked up from reference TRBV7-9 and TRBJ2-1, is DTGVSQNPRHKITKRGQNVTFRCDPISEHNRLYWYRQTLGQGPEFLTYFQNEAQLEKSRLLSDRFSAERPKGSFSTLEIQRTEQGDSAMYLCASSPSSGGAYNEQFFGPGTRLTVL.

By sample share, this clonotype is hyperexpanded. The V and J genes are TRBV19 and TRBJ2-2; TRBD1 might be the D (6 bases). Germline CDR1 reads LNHDA; CDR2 reads SQIVND (reference sequence). V was trimmed by 7 bases and J by 7 bases, leaving 25 bases between them. CDR3 size: 17 residues. CDR3 sequence: CASTRTDIYAEVGELFF. The CDR3 region has the DNA TGTGCCAGTACTCGGACAGACATATACGCGGAGGTCGGGGAGCTGTTTTTT.

In this sample, this clonotype is medium-sized (0.01 to 0.1%). The chain links TRBV12-5 to TRBJ2-5; 10 positions agree with TRBD1. The CDR3 is 15 residues long. Germline V gene lookup returns CDR1 LGHNT and CDR2 FRNRAP. The V segment lost 9 bases and the J segment 5 bases; nucleotides outside the gene matches: 12. CDR3 nucleotides: TGTGCTAGGGGGCGGGACAGGGGAGTCCGGGAGACCCAGTACTTC. Amino acids: CARGRDRGVRETQYF.

By sample fraction, this clonotype is large. The V call is TRBV12-3 or TRBV12-4, the J call TRBJ2-1, with 8 bases identical to TRBD2. The CDR3 extends over 13 amino acids. Trimming removed 6 bases from V and 8 bases from J; junction bases left unmatched: 6. CDR3 in amino acids: CASRPGGHYEQFF. The CDR3 DNA reads TGTGCCAGCAGGCCGGGGGGGCACTATGAGCAGTTCTTC.

By share, this clonotype counts as large (0.1 to 1%). The rearrangement links TRBV20-1 to TRBJ1-2, with D unclear. The CDR3 is 11 amino acids. Deletions cut 8 bases from V and 6 bases from J, with 13 bases between. Germline V lookup: CDR1 DFQATT, CDR2 SNEGSKA (reference sequence). Written as DNA, the CDR3 is TGCAGTCCCCGGGAGTCTAATGGCTACACCTTC. Translation: CSPRESNGYTF.

The chain uses TRBV20-1 and TRBJ2-7, with 8 nucleotides matching TRBD1. Germline trimming cut 0 bases from V and 3 bases from J; bases unmatched to any gene: 13. The CDR3 contains 17 residues. Germline CDR1 and CDR2: DFQATT and SNEGSKA (reference sequence). DNA for the CDR3: TGCAGTGCTAGAGACCCCAGGGGGCTCGGTTCTGTCTACGAGCAGTACTTC. Its translation is CSARDPRGLGSVYEQYF.

This clonotype counts as medium-sized. The J gene is TRBJ2-7, the V gene TRBV30, with D perhaps matching TRBD1 or TRBD2 (5 bases each). The CDR3 consists of 18 residues. V gave up 3 bases and J gave up 2 bases, with 26 bases separating them. CDR1 and CDR2 (germline): GTSNPN, SVGIG (reference sequence). CDR3 DNA: TGTGCCTGGAGGGGGGTGGTGGGTTTGCCAGGGCGGGCCTACGAGCAGTACTTC. Residues: CAWRGVVGLPGRAYEQYF.

This clonotype is medium-sized in the sample. This chain links TRBV4-3 with TRBJ1-1, with 8 bases identical to TRBD1. Germline assignment: CDR1 LGHNA and CDR2 YSLEER. V lost 4 bases and J lost 1; bases outside the gene matches: 2. The CDR3 is 14 amino acids. This chain's CDR3 is CASSLRGRNTEAFF. The CDR3 nucleotides are TGCGCCAGCAGCCTCAGGGGGCGGAACACTGAAGCTTTCTTT.

By frequency in the sample, this clonotype is medium-sized. The gene calls are TRBV5-6 and TRBJ1-6; 7 bases map to TRBD1. This CDR3 comprises 15 residues. Germline values: CDR1 SGHDT, CDR2 YYEEEE. V lost 0 bases, J lost 10 bases, and 7 bases stayed unmatched. Here the CDR3 DNA reads TGTGCCAGCAGCTTGGGGCAGGGGGTAGGGTCACCCCTCCACTTT. It encodes CASSLGQGVGSPLHF.

By frequency in the sample, this clonotype is medium-sized. DNA for the CDR3: TGTGCCAGTAGTACCTCCCGGTTCTCTGTCCGGTACTTC. This codes for CASSTSRFSVRYF. The gene calls are TRBV19 and TRBJ2-7, with D unresolved. The V gene's germline CDR1 is LNHDA and CDR2 SQIVND (reference sequence). The length of the CDR3 is 13 residues. Trimming took 4 bases from V and 12 from J, leaving 19 bases between them.

This clonotype is medium-sized. The chain recombines TRBV6-2 or TRBV6-3 with TRBJ2-7; a weak D match, TRBD1 (6 bases). The germline V gene has CDR1 MNHEY and CDR2 SVGEGT. Between the trimmed V and J ends, which lost 2 bases and 5 bases, there was a span of 7 bases. The CDR3 is made up of 12 amino acids. The CDR3 region is CASSYNRDEQYF. The CDR3 DNA is TGTGCCAGCAGTTACAACAGGGACGAGCAGTACTTC.

By sample share, this clonotype is large. The V gene is TRBV12-3 or TRBV12-4, the J gene TRBJ2-1, with D possibly matching TRBD2 (5 bases). The CDR3 has 16 amino acids. Trimming removed 8 bases from V and 0 bases from J, with 17 bases in between. This chain's CDR3 is CASREALTSSYNEQFF. The CDR3 DNA sequence: TGTGCCAGCCGGGAAGCCCTAACCAGCTCCTACAATGAGCAGTTCTTC.

By share, this clonotype ranks as medium-sized. The chain links TRBV20-1 to TRBJ1-5, with unresolved D. CDR1 DFQATT and CDR2 SNEGSKA come from the germline V gene (reference sequence). V was pared by 3 bases and J by 0 bases, with 9 bases between. The CDR3 contains 14 residues. For the CDR3, the DNA is TGCAGTGCTAGGTCCCCCGGTAGCAATCAGCCCCAGCATTTT. It yields the protein CSARSPGSNQPQHF.

Notes on this clonotype: This may come from a read error, since a much larger clone is one base off. The CDR3 coding sequence is TGTGCCAGCAGTGAAGGGGACAACGAGCAGTACTTC. It specifies CASSEGDNEQYF. The chain is built from TRBV2 and TRBJ2-7; maybe TRBD1 (6 bases). The ends were cut back, 1 base at V and 5 bases at J, with 6 bases in the middle. CDR1 is SNHLY, CDR2 FYNNEI, per germline. The CDR3 extends over 12 amino acids.